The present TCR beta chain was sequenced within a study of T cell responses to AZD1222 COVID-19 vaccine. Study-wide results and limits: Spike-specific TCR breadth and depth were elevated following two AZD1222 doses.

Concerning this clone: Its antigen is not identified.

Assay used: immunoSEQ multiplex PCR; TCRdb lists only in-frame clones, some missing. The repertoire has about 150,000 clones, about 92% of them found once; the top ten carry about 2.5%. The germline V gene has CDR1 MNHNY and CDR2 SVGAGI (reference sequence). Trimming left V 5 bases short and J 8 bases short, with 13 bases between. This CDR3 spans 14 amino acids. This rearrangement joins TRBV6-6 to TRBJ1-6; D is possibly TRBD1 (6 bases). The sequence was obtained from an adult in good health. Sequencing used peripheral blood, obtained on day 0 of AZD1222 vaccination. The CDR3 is CASSHQGNDSPLHF. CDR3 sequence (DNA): TGTGCCAGCAGTCACCAGGGGAACGATTCACCCCTCCACTTT.